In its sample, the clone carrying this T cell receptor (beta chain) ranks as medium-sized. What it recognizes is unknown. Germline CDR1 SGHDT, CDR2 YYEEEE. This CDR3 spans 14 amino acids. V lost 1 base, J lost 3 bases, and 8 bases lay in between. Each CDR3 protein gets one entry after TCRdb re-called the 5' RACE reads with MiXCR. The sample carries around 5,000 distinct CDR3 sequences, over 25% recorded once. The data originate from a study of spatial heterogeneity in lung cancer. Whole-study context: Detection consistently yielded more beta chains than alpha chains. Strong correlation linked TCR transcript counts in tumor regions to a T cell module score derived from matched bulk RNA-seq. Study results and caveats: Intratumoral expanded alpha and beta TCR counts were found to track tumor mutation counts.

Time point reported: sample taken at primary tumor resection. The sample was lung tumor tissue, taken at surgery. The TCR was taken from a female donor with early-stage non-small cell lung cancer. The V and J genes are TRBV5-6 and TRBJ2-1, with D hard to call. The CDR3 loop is CASSLTGFYNEQFF. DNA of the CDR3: TGTGCCAGCAGCTTGACGGGTTTCTACAATGAGCAGTTCTTC.